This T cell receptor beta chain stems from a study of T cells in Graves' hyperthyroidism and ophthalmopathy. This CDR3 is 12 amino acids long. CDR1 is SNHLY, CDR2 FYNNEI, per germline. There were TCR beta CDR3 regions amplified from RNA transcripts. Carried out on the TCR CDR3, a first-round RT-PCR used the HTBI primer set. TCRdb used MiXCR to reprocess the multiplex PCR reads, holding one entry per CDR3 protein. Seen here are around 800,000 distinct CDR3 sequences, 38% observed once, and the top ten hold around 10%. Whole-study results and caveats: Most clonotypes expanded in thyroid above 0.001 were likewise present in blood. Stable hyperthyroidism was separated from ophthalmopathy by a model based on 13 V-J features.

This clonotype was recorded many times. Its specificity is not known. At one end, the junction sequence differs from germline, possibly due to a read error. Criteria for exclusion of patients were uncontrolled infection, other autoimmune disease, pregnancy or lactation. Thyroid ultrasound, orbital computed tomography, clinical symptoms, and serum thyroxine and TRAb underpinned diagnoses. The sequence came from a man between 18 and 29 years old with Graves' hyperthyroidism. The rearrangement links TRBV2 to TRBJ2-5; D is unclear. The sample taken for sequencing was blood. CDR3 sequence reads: CASSDSQETQYF. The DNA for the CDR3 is TGCGCCAGCAGTGACTCGCAAGAGACCCAGTACTTC.